This section outlines one T cell receptor (beta chain) sequence together with its context. It lacks a known antigen. It has no much larger one-base neighbor in the sample; base qualities were not kept. The cohort comprised 670 or so healthy bone marrow donors. At the time of sampling, every cohort member was nominally healthy, though immune exposures that went unrecorded were likely present. The donor was CMV seropositive and belonged to the group of 250 to 300 seropositive cohort members. Each donor provided a peripheral blood sample, and peripheral blood mononuclear cells were used for TCR beta sequencing. Genomic DNA extraction from the blood cell samples was performed with the Qiagen DNeasy Blood Extraction Kit. The sample comes from a study of cytomegalovirus exposure and HLA in healthy donors (dated by TCRdb to 2015 to 2018). Describing the broader study: According to an earlier analysis of a few hundred of the donors, some 180 million T cells yielded over 90 million unique TCR beta sequences and 276 Gb of sequence data. Using immunosequencing, the study profiled T cell repertoires from approximately 700 subjects and related those repertoires to cytomegalovirus serostatus. Of the roughly 400 genotyped donors, 81% fell in the genetic ancestry cluster associated with self-reported Caucasian donors. A later genetic analysis used genome-wide SNP genotypes for about 65% of the 666 donors, treating that subset as a discovery cohort. To predict cytomegalovirus infection status, the study brought together high-throughput TCR immunosequencing, statistical association of individual TCRs with disease status, and machine learning. An earlier analysis of around 580 of the donors used high-throughput TCR beta sequencing to judge whether each TCR beta V gene segment behaved as functional or pseudogenic. In a later analysis, previously published TCR beta repertoires from some 640 donors were re-analyzed and high-resolution HLA genotyping was added so that TCR occurrence patterns could be studied. A separate validation cohort of roughly 130 different subjects was used in addition to the roughly 700-subject first cohort. Donor age, sex, ethnicity and CMV serostatus were compiled together with the repertoire data. An early release covering some 640 HLA-typed donors comprised 300 to 350 gigabases of sequencing data and roughly 86 million unique TCR sequences. HLA typing included class I and class II loci at four-digit resolution. The study aimed to test whether signatures of past pathogen exposure could be identified by cataloging public T cell receptors. In the later analysis, no new phenotypic data were used to find candidate immune exposures; instead, reliance was placed on TCR beta sequences and their occurrence across donors. Every discovery cohort repertoire had been produced on one sequencing platform. Among around 400 genotyped donors of the cohort, an average of roughly 230,000 unique TCR beta nucleotide sequences was sequenced per donor, of which roughly 17% were non-productive. The number of donors typed differed by locus, with about 629-640 for A, B, C, DRB1 and DQB1, roughly 520 for DQA1, nearly 610 for DPA1, and some 440 for DPB1. Roughly 5 DR-DQ haplotypes were handled as single units for association and clustering because linkage in the cohort was strong.

Here is what the overall study found, with its caveats: This cohort had only TCR beta chains sequenced, and the lack of alpha or paired-chain data limited which features could be detected. An association between a missense DCLRE1C variant and V-gene and J-gene trimming of TCR beta chains was found in a later genetic analysis and replicated in an independent cohort. Because counts were too low, roughly 18 rarely observed V segments, including chromosome 9 orphons, were left out of the earlier analysis of over 550 of the donors. For the cohort, immune exposure information was limited to CMV serostatus. Linkage disequilibrium might explain the correlated functional status among segregating V segments, but an unknown experimental factor could not be excluded. A cluster of highly shared sequence variants was judged likely to represent a technical artifact of the sequencing pipeline. A later analysis found that most CMV-associated TCR beta chains appeared HLA-restricted, with HLA associations seemingly driven largely by CMV exposure. In vitro tests confirmed that a few of the cytomegalovirus-associated TCR beta chains recognize cytomegalovirus antigens. A later analysis reported that several top co-occurrence clusters appeared linked to parvovirus B19, influenza, CMV and Epstein-Barr virus. At a false discovery rate of 0.05, a later analysis linked about 17,000 TCR beta sequences to specific HLA alleles. Most TCR sequences were observed very rarely across donors, whereas some public TCRs were present in many individuals. The classifier was reported to diagnose cytomegalovirus status with high specificity and sensitivity in both the original and validation cohorts. Some IMGT-functional V segments, including TRBV6-2 and TRBV6-3, could not be told apart with the 87-base-pair reads, so those segments were excluded. In an earlier analysis of roughly 500 of the donors, most TCR beta V segments appeared in productive rearrangements about 87% or about 30% of the time, broadly matching IMGT annotations. Strong co-occurrence of HLA alleles, especially DR and DQ, made assigning TCR associations to individual alleles difficult. A further reported finding was that TCR beta sequences accurately predicted the HLA-A and HLA-B alleles for most subjects in the first cohort. According to the authors, the approach could potentially be generalized to other disease states and immunological phenotypes. A later analysis found that HLA-associated TCR beta chains were more clonally expanded and had lower generation probabilities than equally common non-associated chains. Roughly uniform sequencing depth across donors was assumed in presence/absence analyses, although this assumption may not hold. In a later genetic analysis, fewer N-insertions in productive TCRs were reported among donors in an Asian-associated ancestry cluster than the roughly 700-donor mean. In a later analysis, the rate of TCR association differed among HLA loci, with DRB1 alleles having the most associated TCRs and HLA-C alleles having the fewest. The study gave a list of about 160 TCR beta chains associated with cytomegalovirus. Because some donors lacked HLA typing at each locus, the association tests relied only on the typed subset.

Library method: the immunoSEQ multiplex PCR assay. A mixture of 60 forward primers for TCR Vbeta segments and 13 reverse primers for TCR Jbeta segments was used in the multiplex PCR. Amplification of the CDR3 region of rearranged TCR beta genes was performed with a multiplex PCR assay on genomic DNA. The Illumina HiSeq System was used to sequence the amplified TCR beta libraries as 87-base-pair reads. The authors processed their data as follows. In a later analysis, tens of millions of unique TCR beta chains were counted across the approximately 670 repertoires, and roughly 10 million of these chains were shared by at least two donors. Raw reads were error-corrected and collapsed into unique sequences by a nearest-neighbor algorithm in which closely related sequences were merged to remove PCR and sequencing errors. V, D and J gene segments were assigned by aligning CDR3 sequences to IMGT reference sequences. For a sequence to be retained, a match of at least six nucleotides to both a V gene segment and a J gene segment was required. A rearrangement was called productive if the CDR3 had no stop codons and remained in frame with V and J, and every other rearrangement was called non-productive. Following IMGT convention, CDR3 was defined as the stretch from the second conserved V-encoded cysteine up to the conserved J-encoded phenylalanine. In an earlier analysis of roughly 610 of the donors, sequences lacking an unambiguous match to a single V gene segment were excluded. In an earlier analysis of 587 of the donors, V segments were called functional above 56.7% productive rearrangements and were called segregating when the between-donor standard deviation exceeded 5%. A statistical classification framework was built for diagnosing cytomegalovirus status from the catalog of TCR beta chain sequences. In a later analysis, V and J genes were assigned by comparing TCR nucleotide sequences against IMGT/GENE-DB human TR gene sequences. A later analysis assigned CDR3 sequences and most-parsimonious VDJ recombination scenarios with the TCRdist pipeline. In a later analysis, each TCR beta chain was defined by its CDR3 amino acid sequence together with its V-gene family, and reads without a unique V-gene family were excluded. To address suspected cross-contamination and a sequencing artifact, a later analysis removed roughly 640 highly shared, low-generation-probability nucleotide sequences. A later analysis calculated a clonal expansion index for each public chain from normalized within-repertoire ranks of inferred template counts. In a later analysis, generation probabilities were computed using a VDJ recombination model fitted to out-of-frame rearrangements, and the results were checked against IGoR. A later analysis scored TCR-TCR, TCR-HLA and TCR-CMV co-occurrence with hypergeometric tests, applying a repertoire-size bias correction to TCR pairs. In a later analysis, false discovery rates were estimated by permuting HLA or CMV assignments 20 times. A later analysis grouped co-occurring TCRs with DBSCAN, adding TCRdist sequence similarity when clustering within HLA-allele-positive subsets. Repertoires with fewer than 30,000 or more than 120,000 public chains, plus five repertoires with anomalous nucleotide sharing, were excluded from co-occurrence clustering. The table comes from immuneACCESS by way of TCRdb, which keeps in-frame sequences with V and J called. Part of the clones is missing from these tables; in studies checked, under half for an unresolved V gene and the rest for unknown reasons. The DNA gave D and trimming, while V, J and clone size come from that table. Recorded for this sample are over 200,000 clones; roughly 82% of them occurred a single time. The ten largest clones represent approximately 6.5% of the sample.

V loses 2 bases, J loses 6 bases, and the germline ends lie 13 bases apart. From cysteine to phenylalanine, the CDR3 is 15 amino acids long. Only the CDR3 part of the read is kept: 45 bases, read in frame from the first base. CDR1 and CDR2 are read off the germline V gene (reference sequence) as LNHNV and YYDKDF. Sequences were obtained from PBMCs. Rearrangement joined TRBV15 to TRBJ1-4; the D gene remains uncertain. This sequence originates from a man aged 35 to 55 in good health and CMV-seropositive. The sequenced DNA: TGTGCCACCAGCAGAACACCAGTTAAGTATGAAAAACTGTTTTTT. Protein translation: CATSRTPVKYEKLFF.